Presented here are 8 T cell receptor beta chains from one specimen sequenced in a study of CD8 T cells in ankylosing spondylitis. TCRdb used MiXCR to reprocess the 5' RACE reads, holding one entry per CDR3 protein. The sample shows a few hundred thousand distinct CDR3 sequences, about 18% of them seen only once. Sequencing was done on a sample of blood, either unsorted or a sorted T cell fraction (not recorded which). These receptors were collected from a male donor with ankylosing spondylitis or in good health (not recorded which).

A few counts support this clonotype. This chain joins TRBV9 and TRBJ1-1; D is possibly TRBD1 (6 bases). The CDR3 is 15 residues long. Deletions cut 0 bases from V and 1 base from J, with 10 bases between. Germline V gene lookup returns CDR1 SGDLS and CDR2 YYNGEE. CDR3 in amino acids: CASSVETGRNTEAFF. In DNA form, the CDR3 reads TGTGCCAGCAGCGTAGAAACAGGGCGGAACACTGAAGCTTTCTTT. Looking up the rest from reference TRBV9 and TRBJ1-1 gives the full variable domain: DSGVTQTPKHLITATGQRVTLRCSPRSGDLSVYWYQQSLDQGLQFLIQYYNGEERAKGNILERFSAQQFPDLHSELNLSSLELGDSALYFCASSVETGRNTEAFFGQGTRLTVV.

The chain couples TRBV5-8 to TRBJ2-7, with 10 bases lining up with TRBD2. CDR1 and CDR2 (germline): SGHTS, YDEGEE. The CDR3 has 17 amino acids. V was clipped by 4 bases and J by 0 bases; unmatched bases: 10. The DNA of the CDR3 is TGTGCCAGCAGCGTAGATAGCGGGAGGACAATCTCCTACGAGCAGTACTTC. It encodes CASSVDSGRTISYEQYF.

This clonotype was observed many times. This rearrangement joins TRBV7-2 to TRBJ2-5; 11 bases fit TRBD1. The V gene end was trimmed by 4 bases and the J gene end by 4 bases; junction bases not matched to a gene: 5. Germline loops: CDR1 SGHTA, CDR2 FQGNSA. This CDR3 is 15 amino acids long. In DNA, the CDR3 is TGTGCCAGCAGCTGGGGACAGGGGGGTCCAGAGACCCAGTACTTC. This codes for CASSWGQGGPETQYF. The variable domain in full, with the rest retrieved from reference TRBV7-2 and TRBJ2-5, is GAGVSQSPSNKVTEKGKDVELRCDPISGHTALYWYRQSLGQGLEFLIYFQGNSAPDKSGLPSDRFSAERTGGSVSTLTIQRTQQEDSAVYLCASSWGQGGPETQYFGPGTRLLVL.

The chain is built from TRBV4-2 and TRBJ2-1; TRBD2 agrees at 7 bases. CDR1 is LGHNA and CDR2 is YNFKEQ in the germline V gene. V was pared by 0 bases and J by 2 bases, with 7 bases of the junction left unmatched. CDR3 size: 17 residues. CDR3 amino acids: CASSQEGGGLPYNEQFF. The CDR3 coding sequence is TGTGCCAGCAGCCAAGAGGGGGGAGGGTTACCCTACAATGAGCAGTTCTTC.

This clonotype was picked up a small number of times. The chain recombines TRBV25-1 with TRBJ2-3; 8 nucleotides line up with TRBD1. Germline CDR1 and CDR2: MGHDK and SYGVNS. The V gene end was trimmed by 4 bases and the J gene end by 3 bases; junction bases not matched to a gene: 6. This CDR3 is built from 15 residues. CDR3 protein: CASSAPDRDTDTQYF. DNA for the CDR3: TGTGCCAGCAGTGCCCCGGACAGGGATACAGATACGCAGTATTTT.

This sequence joins TRBV9 and TRBJ2-3; 13 nucleotides line up with TRBD2. The germline gives CDR1 SGDLS, CDR2 YYNGEE. The V gene end was trimmed by 0 bases and the J gene end by 7 bases; junction bases not matched to a gene: 8. CDR3 size: 17 residues. The CDR3, as DNA: TGTGCCAGCAGCGTAGGACTAGCGGGAGGATGGACAAATACGCAGTATTTT. The encoded protein is CASSVGLAGGWTNTQYF.

Worth noting for this clonotype: Germline and junction disagree at one end, which may indicate a read error. CDR3 sequence (DNA): TGTGCCATCAGTTTAGGAGTCGGACTAGCGGACTCCTACAATGAGCAGTTCTTC. Its protein is CAISLGVGLADSYNEQFF. The V and J genes are TRBV12-3 or TRBV12-4 and TRBJ2-1, with 10 bases fitting TRBD2. CDR3 size: 18 residues.

The table lists this clonotype with a few counts. This sequence joins TRBV9 and TRBJ2-2; 8 bases map to TRBD2. The V and J ends lost 2 bases and 5 bases, in that order; junction bases with no gene match: 11. The germline V gene encodes CDR1 SGDLS and CDR2 YYNGEE. The CDR3 is made up of 17 amino acids. The CDR3 DNA sequence: TGTGCCAGCAGCGTCCCCGCCGGGGGGGCGGCGACCGGGGAGCTGTTTTTT. Its translation is CASSVPAGGAATGELFF.